This T cell receptor beta chain was sequenced during a study of control samples from healthy donors and cancer patients. The protocol was immunoSEQ multiplex PCR, while the TCRdb copy is restricted to in-frame clones and leaves out a portion. The top ten clones hold about 3.8% of a sample with 50,000 to 70,000 clones, approximately 86% of them seen once. Trimming left V 7 bases short and J 10 bases short, with 22 bases between. CDR1 MNHEY and CDR2 SMNVEV come from the germline V gene (reference sequence). The CDR3 totals 14 residues. The rearrangement joins TRBV27 to TRBJ1-1; a possible D gene is TRBD1 (5 bases). The TCR originated in a man aged 45-65 years in good health. The specimen sequenced was blood. CDR3 sequence (DNA): TGTGCCAGCATTCCTTATCCCGCCGGGACTAGAGCTTTCTTT. Residues: CASIPYPAGTRAFF.